The TCR beta chain under discussion was sequenced for a study of blood T cell repertoires in COVID-19. Original methodology: Reference gene primer amplification yielded estimated nucleated cell counts. TCRdb keeps only in-frame clones here, not all; method: immunoSEQ multiplex PCR. For V, J and clone size, that table is used; D and trimming come from the DNA. Of around 200,000 clones listed, roughly 84% are singletons. CDR1 and CDR2 (germline): SGHKS, YYEKEE (reference sequence). The CDR3 runs 15 residues. After removal of 1 base from V and 8 bases from J, the junction contained 8 bases not matched to a gene.

Material for sequencing was peripheral blood. This chain links TRBV5-5 with TRBJ2-4; 8 bases agree with TRBD1. The sequence was collected from a man aged 45-65 years with active or convalescent COVID-19. The CDR3 is CASSLPAGGMDIQYF. Here the CDR3 DNA reads TGTGCCAGCAGCTTGCCGGCAGGGGGCATGGACATTCAGTACTTC.